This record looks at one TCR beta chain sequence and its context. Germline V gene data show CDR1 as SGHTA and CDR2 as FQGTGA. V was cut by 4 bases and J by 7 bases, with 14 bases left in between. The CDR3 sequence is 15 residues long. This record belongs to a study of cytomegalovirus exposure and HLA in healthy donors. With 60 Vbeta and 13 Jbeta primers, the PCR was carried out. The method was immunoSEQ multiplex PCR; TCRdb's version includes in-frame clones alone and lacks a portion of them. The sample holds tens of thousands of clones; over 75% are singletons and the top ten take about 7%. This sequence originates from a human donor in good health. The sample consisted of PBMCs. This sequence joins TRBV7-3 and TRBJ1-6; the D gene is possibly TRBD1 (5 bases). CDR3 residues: CASSSSGLGNSPLHF. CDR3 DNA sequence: TGTGCCAGCAGCTCCTCAGGGTTGGGGAATTCACCCCTCCACTTT. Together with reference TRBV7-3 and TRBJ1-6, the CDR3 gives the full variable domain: GAGVSQTPSNKVTEKGKYVELRCDPISGHTALYWYRQSLGQGPEFLIYFQGTGAADDSGLPNDRFFAVRPEGSVSTLKIQRTERGDSAVYLCASSSSGLGNSPLHFGNGTRLTVT.